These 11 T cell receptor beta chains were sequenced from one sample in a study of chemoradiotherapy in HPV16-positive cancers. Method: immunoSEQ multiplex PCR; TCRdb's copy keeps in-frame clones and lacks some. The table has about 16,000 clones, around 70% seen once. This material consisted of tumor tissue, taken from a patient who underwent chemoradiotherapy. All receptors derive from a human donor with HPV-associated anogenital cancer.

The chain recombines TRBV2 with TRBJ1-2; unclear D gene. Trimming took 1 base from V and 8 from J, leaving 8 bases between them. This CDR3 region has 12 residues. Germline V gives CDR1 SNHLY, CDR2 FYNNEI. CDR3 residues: CASSEDYWGYTF. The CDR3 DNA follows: TGTGCCAGCAGTGAAGATTATTGGGGCTACACCTTC.

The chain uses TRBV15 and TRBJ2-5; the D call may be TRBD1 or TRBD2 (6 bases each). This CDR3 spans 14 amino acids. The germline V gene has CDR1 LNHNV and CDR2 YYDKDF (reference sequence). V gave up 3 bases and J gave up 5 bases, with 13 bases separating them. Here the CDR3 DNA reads TGTGCCACCAGCAGGCCGGGGGCCTGGGAGACCCAGTACTTC. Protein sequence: CATSRPGAWETQYF.

Here the CDR3 DNA reads TGTGCCAGCAGCTTGGACAGGGACACCTACAATGAGCAGTTCTTC. Translated, it gives CASSLDRDTYNEQFF. The chain is built from TRBV4-2 and TRBJ2-1; 8 nucleotides match TRBD1. Trimming cost V 5 bases and J 2 bases; bases outside gene matches: 5. The CDR3 is 15 residues long. Germline-derived CDR1 and CDR2 are LGHNA and YNFKEQ.

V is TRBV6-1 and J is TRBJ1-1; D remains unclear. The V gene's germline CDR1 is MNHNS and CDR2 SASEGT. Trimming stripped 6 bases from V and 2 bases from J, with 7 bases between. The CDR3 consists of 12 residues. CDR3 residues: CASRSVNTEAFF. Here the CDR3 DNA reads TGTGCCAGCAGGTCGGTAAACACTGAAGCTTTCTTT.

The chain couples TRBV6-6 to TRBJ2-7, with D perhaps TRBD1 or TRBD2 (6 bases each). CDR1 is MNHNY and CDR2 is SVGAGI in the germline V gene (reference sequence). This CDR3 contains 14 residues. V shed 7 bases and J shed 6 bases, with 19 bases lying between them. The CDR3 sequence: CASTNPTGTSEQYF. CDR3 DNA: TGTGCCAGCACCAACCCCACAGGGACTTCCGAGCAGTACTTC.

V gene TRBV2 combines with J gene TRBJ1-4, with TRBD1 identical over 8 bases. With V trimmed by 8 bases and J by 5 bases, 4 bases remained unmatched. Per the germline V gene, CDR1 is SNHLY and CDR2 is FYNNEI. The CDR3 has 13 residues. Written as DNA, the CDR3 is TGTGCCAGCGCCGGGACAGGCAATGAAAAACTGTTTTTT. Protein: CASAGTGNEKLFF.

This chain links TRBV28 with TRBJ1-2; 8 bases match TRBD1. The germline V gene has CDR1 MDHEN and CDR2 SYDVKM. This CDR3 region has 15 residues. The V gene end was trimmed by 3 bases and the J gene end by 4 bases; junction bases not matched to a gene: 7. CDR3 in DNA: TGTGCCAGCAGTTTGGGGCAGGGGGCCTTCTATGGCTACACCTTC. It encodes CASSLGQGAFYGYTF.

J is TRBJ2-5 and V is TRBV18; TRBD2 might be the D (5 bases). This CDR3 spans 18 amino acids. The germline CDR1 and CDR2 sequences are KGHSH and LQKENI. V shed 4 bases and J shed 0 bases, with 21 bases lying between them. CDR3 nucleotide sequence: TGTGCCAGCTCACTAACCATGCACTCCTCGGGGTACCAAGAGACCCAGTACTTC. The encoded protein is CASSLTMHSSGYQETQYF.

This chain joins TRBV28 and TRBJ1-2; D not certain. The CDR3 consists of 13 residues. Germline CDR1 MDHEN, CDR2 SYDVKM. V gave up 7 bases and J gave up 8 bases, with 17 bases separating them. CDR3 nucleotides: TGTGCCAGCACCGCCGGCCGGCCCCACGGCTACACCTTC. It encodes CASTAGRPHGYTF.

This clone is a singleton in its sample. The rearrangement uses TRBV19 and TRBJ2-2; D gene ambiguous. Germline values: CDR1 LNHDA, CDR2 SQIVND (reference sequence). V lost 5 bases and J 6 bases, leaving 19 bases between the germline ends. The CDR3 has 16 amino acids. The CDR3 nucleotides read TGTGCCAGTAGTTTCTCAGCCCATGGATATTCCGGGGAGCTGTTTTTT. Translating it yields CASSFSAHGYSGELFF.

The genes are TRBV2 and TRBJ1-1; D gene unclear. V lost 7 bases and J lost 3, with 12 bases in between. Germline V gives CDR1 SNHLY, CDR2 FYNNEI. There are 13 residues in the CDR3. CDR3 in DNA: TGTGCCAGCACCCCCAGTCCGTACACTGAAGCTTTCTTT. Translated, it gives CASTPSPYTEAFF.